A selection of T cell receptor beta chains follows, all from one sample in a study of regulatory T cells in long-lasting Graves disease. MiXCR, applied by TCRdb to the multiplex PCR reads, yields one record per CDR3 protein. The table shows 300,000 to 500,000 distinct CDR3 sequences, with under 25% occurring only once. This material consisted of peripheral blood mononuclear cells (PBMCs), taken when the disease was refractory, from a patient treated with antithyroid drugs. The receptors stem from a female donor with Graves disease. Each CDR3 is given with its conserved first and last residue. The D gene is left open where the match is weak. Size tells how often a clone was seen (once, few, many) or the class of an expanded clone, and some rows leave it out.

cdr3_aa	cdr3_nt	d_call	v_call	j_call	clone_size
CASSLKPGRLNEKLFF	TGTGCCAGCAGCTTAAAGCCCGGACGGCTTAATGAAAAACTGTTTTTT	NA	TRBV11-2	TRBJ1-4	many
CASSLSATNYGYTF	TGTGCCAGCAGCTTATCGGCGACAAACTATGGCTACACCTTC	NA	TRBV7-9	TRBJ1-2	few
CASSYPGTSGPPNTGELFF	TGTGCCAGCAGTTATCCCGGGACTAGCGGGCCACCGAACACCGGGGAGCTGTTTTTT	TRBD2	TRBV6-5	TRBJ2-2	NA
CASSPAQLNTEAFF	TGCGCCAGCAGCCCAGCCCAATTGAACACTGAAGCTTTCTTT	NA	TRBV10-1	TRBJ1-1	NA
CASSLTGQGVTGELFF	TGTGCCAGCAGCTTAACGGGACAGGGGGTCACCGGGGAGCTGTTTTTT	TRBD1	TRBV5-1	TRBJ2-2	NA
CASSQVSASGSKTQYF	TGTGCCAGCAGCCAAGTCAGCGCTAGCGGGAGTAAGACCCAGTACTTC	TRBD2	TRBV3-1	TRBJ2-5	few
CASSLNVNEKLFF	TGTGCCAGCAGTTTAAATGTTAATGAAAAACTGTTTTTT	NA	TRBV12-3/TRBV12-4	TRBJ1-4	many
CSANTGDQPQHF	TGCAGTGCAAATACAGGGGATCAGCCCCAGCATTTT	TRBD1	TRBV20-1	TRBJ1-5	many
CASNTGLGIQYF	TGTGCCAGCAATACAGGGTTGGGCATTCAGTACTTC	NA	TRBV7-3	TRBJ2-4	once
CASSLARLTGGGTQYF	TGTGCCAGCAGCTTAGCCCGGTTAACGGGAGGGGGCACCCAGTACTTC	NA	TRBV7-2	TRBJ2-5	many
CASSPRDIPTDTQYF	TGTGCCAGCTCACCACGGGACATCCCAACAGATACGCAGTATTTT	NA	TRBV18	TRBJ2-3	NA
CASSHPSGRGYEQYF	TGTGCCAGCAGTCACCCCTCGGGCAGAGGATACGAGCAGTACTTC	NA	TRBV28	TRBJ2-7	many
CAWSVPASGWADTQYF	TGTGCCTGGAGTGTACCGGCTAGCGGGTGGGCAGATACGCAGTATTTT	TRBD2	TRBV30	TRBJ2-3	NA
CASSRSGTGEEQYF	TGTGCCAGCAGTCGATCCGGGACAGGGGAAGAGCAGTACTTC	TRBD1	TRBV12-3/TRBV12-4	TRBJ2-7	NA
CSAIPGTSISEQFF	TGCAGTGCTATCCCCGGGACTAGTATTAGTGAGCAGTTCTTC	TRBD2	TRBV20-1	TRBJ2-1	NA
CATSRVTGGYEQYF	TGTGCCACCAGCAGAGTAACAGGAGGCTACGAGCAGTACTTC	NA	TRBV15	TRBJ2-7	many
CATSPLGTVEETQYF	TGTGCCACCTCACCATTGGGGACAGTTGAAGAGACCCAGTACTTC	TRBD1	TRBV18	TRBJ2-5	many
CAWSEIRDANFGYTF	TGTGCCTGGAGTGAAATCCGGGACGCAAACTTTGGCTACACCTTC	NA	TRBV30	TRBJ1-2	few
CATDQTGHYEQYF	TGTGCCACGGACCAGACAGGGCACTACGAGCAGTACTTC	TRBD1	TRBV7-9	TRBJ2-7	many
CATSDAPGLAGGNTGELFF	TGTGCCACCAGTGATGCTCCGGGACTAGCGGGAGGAAACACCGGGGAGCTGTTTTTT	TRBD2	TRBV24-1	TRBJ2-2	few
CASSWGQSVSGYTF	TGTGCCAGCAGCTGGGGACAGTCGGTCTCTGGCTACACCTTC	TRBD1	TRBV7-2	TRBJ1-2	NA
CASSQGRTGANEQYF	TGCGCCAGCAGCCAAGGAAGGACAGGGGCTAACGAGCAGTACTTC	TRBD1	TRBV4-1	TRBJ2-7	few
CASSPGAGGVNEQYF	TGCGCCAGCAGCCCCGGCGCAGGGGGGGTTAACGAGCAGTACTTC	NA	TRBV4-3	TRBJ2-7	NA
CASSLLAVHQPQHF	TGTGCCAGCAGCTTGTTGGCAGTACATCAGCCCCAGCATTTT	NA	TRBV5-8	TRBJ1-5	NA
CASSPSNRYEQYF	TGTGCCAGTAGTCCATCCAACCGATACGAGCAGTACTTC	NA	TRBV19	TRBJ2-7	few
CASSPIPMGPGELSF	TGTGCCAGCAGCCCGATACCCATGGGGCCCGGGGAGCTGTCTTTT	NA	TRBV12-3/TRBV12-4	TRBJ2-2	once
CASSPSGGTAETQYF	TGTGCCAGCAGTCCATCAGGGGGCACCGCAGAGACCCAGTACTTC	TRBD1	TRBV6-1	TRBJ2-5	many
CSATVQREYEQYF	TGCAGTGCTACCGTACAGCGGGAGTACGAGCAGTACTTC	TRBD2	TRBV20-1	TRBJ2-7	NA
CATTGPAAYEAFF	TGTGCCACCACAGGGCCGGCCGCTTATGAAGCTTTCTTT	NA	TRBV28	TRBJ1-1	few
CASSPPDGQNYGYTF	TGTGCCAGCAGCCCCCCCGATGGACAAAACTATGGCTACACCTTC	NA	TRBV7-2	TRBJ1-2	many
CASSLDGSGMETQYF	TGTGCCAGCAGCTTAGATGGTAGCGGGATGGAGACCCAGTACTTC	TRBD2	TRBV7-2	TRBJ2-5	many
CASSPGTFTSYEQYF	TGTGCCAGCAGCCCCGGGACGTTCACCTCCTACGAGCAGTACTTC	NA	TRBV11-2	TRBJ2-7	NA
CASSDRRSQGYTF	TGTGCCAGCAGTGACCGCAGGTCTCAGGGCTACACCTTC	NA	TRBV25-1	TRBJ1-2	few
CASSPGTGQGEQYF	TGTGCCAGCAGCCCTGGGACAGGGCAAGGCGAGCAGTACTTC	TRBD1	TRBV7-2	TRBJ2-7	many
CSVGPKISGRFYEQYF	TGCAGCGTCGGACCGAAGATTAGCGGGAGGTTCTACGAGCAGTACTTC	TRBD2	TRBV29-1	TRBJ2-7	many
CASSSGQGARGYTF	TGTGCCAGCAGCTCTGGACAGGGGGCGCGGGGCTACACCTTC	TRBD1	TRBV7-2	TRBJ1-2	many
CASSLGGFGANVLTF	TGTGCCAGCAGCTTGGGGGGGTTTGGGGCCAACGTCCTGACTTTC	NA	TRBV5-6	TRBJ2-6	NA